The sample holds a few counts of the clone carrying this TCR beta chain. Its target is not known. This sample is drawn from a study of CD8 T cells in ankylosing spondylitis. TCRdb re-called the 5' RACE reads through MiXCR, storing one row per CDR3 protein. The sample records about 96,000 distinct CDR3 sequences, roughly 27% being singletons. Study-level points and caveats: Significant enrichment of disease-linked clones was reportedly seen in matched ankylosing spondylitis synovial fluid. Some of the motif variants had earlier been found in reactive arthritis patients' fluid and blood. Within peripheral blood, clones linked to disease were CD8+ and relatively rare.

CDR3 size: 14 residues. V shed 0 bases and J shed 8 bases, with 14 bases lying between them. Germline-derived CDR1 and CDR2 are SGHRS and YFSETQ. This sequence originates from a male donor with ankylosing spondylitis or in good health (not recorded which). Sequences were obtained from blood, either unsorted or a sorted T cell fraction (not recorded which). The chain uses TRBV5-1 and TRBJ1-1; D is undetermined. CDR3 region: CASSLVPPTEEAFF. In DNA form, the CDR3 reads TGCGCCAGCAGCTTGGTGCCCCCCACGGAGGAAGCTTTCTTT.